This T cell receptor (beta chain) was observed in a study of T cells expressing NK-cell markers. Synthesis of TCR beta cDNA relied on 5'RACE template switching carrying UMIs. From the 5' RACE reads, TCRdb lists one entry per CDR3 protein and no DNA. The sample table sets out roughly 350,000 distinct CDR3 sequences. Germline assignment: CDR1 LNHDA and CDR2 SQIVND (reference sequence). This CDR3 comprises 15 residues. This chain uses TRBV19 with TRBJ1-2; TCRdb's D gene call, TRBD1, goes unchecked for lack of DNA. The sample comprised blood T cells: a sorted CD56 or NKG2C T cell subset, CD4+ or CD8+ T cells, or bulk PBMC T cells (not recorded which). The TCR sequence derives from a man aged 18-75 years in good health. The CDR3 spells CASSIWNRGGYGYTF.